This T cell receptor beta chain emerged from a study of memory CD4+ T cells and cytomegalovirus serostatus. Study-wide background: Of the healthy Belgian adults, under 10 were CMV seropositive and around 22 seronegative.

This CDR3 comprises 17 residues. Trimming cost V 5 bases and J 0 bases, with 17 bases left between them. The germline CDR1 and CDR2 sequences are SGHAT and FQNNGV. Original data processing: After removing out-of-frame reads, 2 million to 2.5 million distinct TCRbeta sequences remained. Measured with immunoSEQ multiplex PCR; TCRdb has only the in-frame clones, and not every one. V and J calls and clone size are copied from that table; D and trimming were computed from the DNA. The sample lists 40,000 to 55,000 clones, about 73% occurring once. The sort gate was single viable CD3+CD4+CD8-CD45RO+ cells for memory CD4+ T cells. Total CD4+ T cells were enriched by CD4 positive selection.

This chain joins TRBV11-2 and TRBJ1-3, with a possible D match to TRBD1 (6 bases). The sequence was obtained from an adult in good health and CMV-seronegative. The sample comprised memory CD4+ T cells from blood. The CDR3: CASSRLDRSISGNTIYF. The CDR3 DNA reads as TGTGCCAGCAGCCGTTTGGACAGATCCATCTCTGGAAACACCATATATTTT.